The following is a T cell receptor (beta chain) sequence with its context. The source of the sample is a study of shared clonotypes between healthy human individuals. About the study: Each donor's CD4 naive and CD4 memory cells filled three plates apiece, CD8 naive two, and CD8 memory one.

The repertoire was sequenced with immunoSEQ multiplex PCR; TCRdb's copy has only in-frame clones and lacks some. The table includes nearly 1 million clones, about three quarters detected once. In germline, CDR1 is MDHEN, CDR2 SYDVKM. The CDR3 is 16 amino acids. The V and J ends lost 5 bases and 5 bases, in that order; junction bases with no gene match: 13. The sample comprised memory CD4+ T cells sorted from blood. Subset denoted: CD45RA-negative fraction. This sequence joins TRBV28 and TRBJ2-7; 9 nucleotides line up with TRBD2. This clonotype was sampled from a man in his late teens or twenties in good health. The CDR3 here is CASSPTGRGGPNEQYF. CDR3 DNA sequence: TGTGCCAGCAGTCCGACGGGGCGGGGGGGCCCCAACGAGCAGTACTTC.